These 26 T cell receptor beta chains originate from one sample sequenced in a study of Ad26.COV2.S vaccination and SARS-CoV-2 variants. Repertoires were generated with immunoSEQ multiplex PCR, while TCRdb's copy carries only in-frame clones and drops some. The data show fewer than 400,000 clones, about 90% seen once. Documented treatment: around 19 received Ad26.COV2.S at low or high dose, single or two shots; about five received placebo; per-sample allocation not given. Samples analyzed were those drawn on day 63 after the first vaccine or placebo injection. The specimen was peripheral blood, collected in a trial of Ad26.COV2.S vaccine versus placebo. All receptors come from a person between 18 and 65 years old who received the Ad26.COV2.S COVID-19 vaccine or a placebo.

CDR3 DNA: TGTGCCAGCAGCCAACGGGTGGGAAAACTGTTTTTT. Amino acids: CASSQRVGKLFF. The genes are TRBV3-1 (or the pseudogene TRBV3-2) and TRBJ1-4; no clear D. Germline V gene sequence: CDR1 LGHDT, CDR2 YNNKEL (reference sequence). CDR3 length equals 12 residues. Trimming stripped 2 bases from V and 10 bases from J, with 8 bases between.

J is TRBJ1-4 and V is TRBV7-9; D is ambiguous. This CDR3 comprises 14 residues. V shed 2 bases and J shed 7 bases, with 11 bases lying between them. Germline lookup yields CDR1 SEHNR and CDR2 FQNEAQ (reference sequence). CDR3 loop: CASSLTDRGEKLFF. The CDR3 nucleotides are TGTGCCAGCAGCTTAACCGACCGAGGTGAAAAACTGTTTTTT.

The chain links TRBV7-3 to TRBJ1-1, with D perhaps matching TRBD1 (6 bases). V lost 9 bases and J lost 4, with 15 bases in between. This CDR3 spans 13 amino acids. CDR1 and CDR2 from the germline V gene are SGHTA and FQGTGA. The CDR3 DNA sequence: TGTGCCAGTTCACAGGGATGGGGCACTGAAGCTTTCTTT. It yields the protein CASSQGWGTEAFF.

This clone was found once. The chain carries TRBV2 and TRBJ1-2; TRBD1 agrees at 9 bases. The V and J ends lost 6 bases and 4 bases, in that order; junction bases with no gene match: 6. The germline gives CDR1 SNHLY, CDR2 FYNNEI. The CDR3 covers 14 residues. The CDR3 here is CASRASTGGYGYTF. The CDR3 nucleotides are TGTGCCAGCAGGGCCTCGACAGGGGGCTATGGCTACACCTTC. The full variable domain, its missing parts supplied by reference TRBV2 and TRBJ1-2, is EPEVTQTPSHQVTQMGQEVILRCVPISNHLYFYWYRQILGQKVEFLVSFYNNEISEKSEIFDDQFSVERPDGSNFTLKIRSTKLEDSAMYFCASRASTGGYGYTFGSGTRLTVV.

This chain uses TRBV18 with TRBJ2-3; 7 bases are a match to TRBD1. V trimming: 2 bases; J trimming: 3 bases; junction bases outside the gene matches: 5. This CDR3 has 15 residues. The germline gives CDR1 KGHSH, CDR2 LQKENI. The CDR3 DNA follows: TGTGCCAGCTCACCAGAGGGACAGTTAACAGATACGCAGTATTTT. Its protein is CASSPEGQLTDTQYF.

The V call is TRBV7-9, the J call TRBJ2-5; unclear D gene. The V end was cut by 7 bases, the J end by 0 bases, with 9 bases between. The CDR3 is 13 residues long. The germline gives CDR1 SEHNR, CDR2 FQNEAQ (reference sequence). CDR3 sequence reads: CASKEEYQETQYF. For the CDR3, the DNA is TGTGCCAGCAAAGAAGAGTACCAAGAGACCCAGTACTTC.

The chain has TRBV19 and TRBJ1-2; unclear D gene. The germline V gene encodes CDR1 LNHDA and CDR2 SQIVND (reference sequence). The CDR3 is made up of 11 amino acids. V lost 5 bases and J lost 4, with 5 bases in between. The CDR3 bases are TGTGCCAGTAGTCTCGCCTATGGCTACACCTTC. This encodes CASSLAYGYTF.

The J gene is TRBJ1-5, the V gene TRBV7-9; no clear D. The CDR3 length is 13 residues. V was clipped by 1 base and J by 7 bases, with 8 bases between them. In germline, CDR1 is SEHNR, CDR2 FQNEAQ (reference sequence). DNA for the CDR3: TGTGCCAGCAGCTTAGGGGAGGAACAGCCCCAGCATTTT. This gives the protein CASSLGEEQPQHF.

The chain's CDR3 is CASSPSGLSNYGYTF. For the CDR3, the DNA is TGTGCCAGCAGCCCTTCAGGGTTATCGAACTATGGCTACACCTTC. V is TRBV7-9 and J is TRBJ1-2; D is perhaps TRBD1 (5 bases). Germline V lookup: CDR1 SEHNR, CDR2 FQNEAQ (reference sequence). This CDR3 is 15 amino acids long. V gave up 5 bases and J gave up 2 bases, with 15 bases separating them.

The CDR3 coding sequence is TGTGCCAGCAGCTTAGATAGCGATGTGGATACGCAGTATTTT. This gives the protein CASSLDSDVDTQYF. The chain is built from TRBV11-2 and TRBJ2-3, with D maybe TRBD2 (5 bases). CDR1 and CDR2 from the germline V gene are SGHAT and FQNNGV. The CDR3 consists of 14 residues. V was cut by 0 bases and J by 6 bases, with 10 bases left in between.

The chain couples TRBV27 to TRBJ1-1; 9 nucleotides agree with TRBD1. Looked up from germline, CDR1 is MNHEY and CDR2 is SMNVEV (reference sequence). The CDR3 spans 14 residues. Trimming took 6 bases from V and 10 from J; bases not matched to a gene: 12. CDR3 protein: CASSLLGQGMGAFF. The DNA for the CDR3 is TGTGCCAGCAGCCTACTGGGACAGGGCATGGGAGCTTTCTTT.

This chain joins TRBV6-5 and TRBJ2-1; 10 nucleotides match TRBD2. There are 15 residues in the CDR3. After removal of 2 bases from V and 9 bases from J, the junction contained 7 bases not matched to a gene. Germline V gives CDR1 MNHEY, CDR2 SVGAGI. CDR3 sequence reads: CASSYRLAGEGEQFF. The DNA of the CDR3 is TGTGCCAGCAGTTACAGGCTAGCGGGAGAGGGTGAGCAGTTCTTC.

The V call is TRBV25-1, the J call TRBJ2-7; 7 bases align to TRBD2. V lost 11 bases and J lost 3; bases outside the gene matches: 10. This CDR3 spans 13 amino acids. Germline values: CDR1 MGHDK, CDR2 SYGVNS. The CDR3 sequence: CAQVRERNYEQYV. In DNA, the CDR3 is TGTGCCCAAGTGCGGGAGAGAAACTACGAGCAGTACGTC.

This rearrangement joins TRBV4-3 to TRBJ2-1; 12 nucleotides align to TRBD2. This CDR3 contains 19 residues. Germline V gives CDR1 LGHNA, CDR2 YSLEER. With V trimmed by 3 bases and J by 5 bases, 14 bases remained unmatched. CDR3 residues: CASSQLRTSGDILNNEQFF. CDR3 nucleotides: TGCGCCAGCAGCCAGCTTAGGACTAGCGGGGACATACTAAACAATGAGCAGTTCTTC.

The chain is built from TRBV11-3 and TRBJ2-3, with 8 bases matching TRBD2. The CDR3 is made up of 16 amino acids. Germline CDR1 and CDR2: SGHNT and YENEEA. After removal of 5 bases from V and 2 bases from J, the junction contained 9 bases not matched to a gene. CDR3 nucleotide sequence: TGTGCCAGCAGCCCCCGGCGTAGCGGGGTCACAGATACGCAGTATTTT. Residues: CASSPRRSGVTDTQYF.

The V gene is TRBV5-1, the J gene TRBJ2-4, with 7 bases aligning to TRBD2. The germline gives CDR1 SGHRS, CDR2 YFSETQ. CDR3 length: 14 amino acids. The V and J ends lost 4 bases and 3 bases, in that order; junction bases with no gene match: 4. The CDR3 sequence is CASSGGEGKNIQYF. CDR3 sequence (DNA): TGCGCCAGCAGCGGAGGGGAGGGCAAAAACATTCAGTACTTC.

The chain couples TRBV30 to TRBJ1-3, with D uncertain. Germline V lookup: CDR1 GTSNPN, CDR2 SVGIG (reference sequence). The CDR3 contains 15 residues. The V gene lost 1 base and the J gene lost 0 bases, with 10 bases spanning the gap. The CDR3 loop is CAWSAIGFSGNTIYF. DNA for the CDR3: TGTGCCTGGAGTGCGATCGGATTCTCTGGAAACACCATATATTTT. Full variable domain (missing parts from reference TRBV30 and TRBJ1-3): SQTIHQWPATLVQPVGSPLSLECTVEGTSNPNLYWYRQAAGRGLQLLFYSVGIGQISSEVPQNLSASRPQDRQFILSSKKLLLSDSGFYLCAWSAIGFSGNTIYFGEGSWLTVV.

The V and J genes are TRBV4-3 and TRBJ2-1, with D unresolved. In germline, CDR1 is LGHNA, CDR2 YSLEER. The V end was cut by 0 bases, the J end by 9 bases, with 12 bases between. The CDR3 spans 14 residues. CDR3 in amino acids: CASSQESELAEQFF. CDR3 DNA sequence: TGCGCCAGCAGCCAAGAATCGGAATTGGCTGAGCAGTTCTTC.

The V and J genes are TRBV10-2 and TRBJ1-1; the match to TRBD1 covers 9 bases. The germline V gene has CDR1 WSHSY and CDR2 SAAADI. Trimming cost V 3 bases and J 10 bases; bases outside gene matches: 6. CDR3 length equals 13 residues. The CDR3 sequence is CASSEGTGGRAFF. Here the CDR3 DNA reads TGCGCCAGCAGTGAAGGTACAGGGGGCAGAGCTTTCTTT.

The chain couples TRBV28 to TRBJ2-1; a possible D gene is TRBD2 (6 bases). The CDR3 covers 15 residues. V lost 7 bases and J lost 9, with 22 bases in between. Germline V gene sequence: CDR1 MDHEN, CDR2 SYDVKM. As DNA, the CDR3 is TGTGCCAGCACCTACGCCGGGACTTCAGACGGTGAGCAGTTCTTC. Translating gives CASTYAGTSDGEQFF.

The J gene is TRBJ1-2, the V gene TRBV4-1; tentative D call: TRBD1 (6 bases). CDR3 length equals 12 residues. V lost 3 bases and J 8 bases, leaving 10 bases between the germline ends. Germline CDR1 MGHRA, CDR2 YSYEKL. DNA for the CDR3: TGCGCCAGCAGCCACGCAGGGGTAGGCTACACCTTC. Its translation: CASSHAGVGYTF.

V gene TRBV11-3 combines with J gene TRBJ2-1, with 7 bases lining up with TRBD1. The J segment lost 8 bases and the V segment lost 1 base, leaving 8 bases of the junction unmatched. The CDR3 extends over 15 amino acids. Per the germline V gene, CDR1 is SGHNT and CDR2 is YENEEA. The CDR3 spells CASSLAGDRFDEQFF. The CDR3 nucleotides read TGTGCCAGCAGCTTAGCAGGGGACAGATTCGATGAGCAGTTCTTC.

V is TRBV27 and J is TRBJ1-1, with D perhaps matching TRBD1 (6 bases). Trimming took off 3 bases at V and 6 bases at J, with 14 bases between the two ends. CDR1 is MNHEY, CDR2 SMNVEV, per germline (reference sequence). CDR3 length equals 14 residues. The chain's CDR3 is CASSFGGARAEAFF. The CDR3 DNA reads TGTGCCAGCAGTTTTGGGGGCGCGCGAGCTGAAGCTTTCTTT.

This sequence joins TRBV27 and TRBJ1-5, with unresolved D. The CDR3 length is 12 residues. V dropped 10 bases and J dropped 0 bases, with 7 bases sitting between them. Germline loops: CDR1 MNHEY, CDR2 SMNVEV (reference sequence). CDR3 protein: CATSPSNQPQHF. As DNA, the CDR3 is TGTGCCACCTCCCCTAGCAATCAGCCCCAGCATTTT.

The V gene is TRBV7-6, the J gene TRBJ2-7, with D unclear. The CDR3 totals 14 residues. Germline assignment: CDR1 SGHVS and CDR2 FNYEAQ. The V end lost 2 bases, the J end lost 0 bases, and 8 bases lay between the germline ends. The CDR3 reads CASSLSQGSYEQYV. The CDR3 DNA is TGTGCCAGCAGCTTATCGCAAGGCTCCTACGAGCAGTACGTC.

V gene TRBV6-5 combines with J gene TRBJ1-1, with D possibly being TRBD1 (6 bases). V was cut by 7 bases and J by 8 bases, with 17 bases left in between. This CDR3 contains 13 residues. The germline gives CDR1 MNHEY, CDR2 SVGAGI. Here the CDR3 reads CASTHEGGREAFF. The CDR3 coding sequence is TGTGCCAGCACCCATGAGGGGGGGCGCGAAGCTTTCTTT.